Below are 2 T cell receptor beta chains sequenced from a single sample in a study of OX40 agonist ivuxolimab in advanced cancers. The assay was immunoSEQ multiplex PCR, and TCRdb's table has in-frame clones only and misses some. The sample includes about 93,000 clones, roughly 90% of them seen just once. The source material was CD4+ or CD8+ T cells sorted from blood, sampled in a trial of the OX40 agonist ivuxolimab. The receptors originated from an adult with an advanced solid tumor such as melanoma, head and neck, liver or kidney cancer.

This chain connects TRBV28 to TRBJ1-1, with a weak D call TRBD1 (6 bases). V was shortened by 6 bases and J by 6 bases, with 23 bases between the two germline ends. This CDR3 region has 16 residues. Germline lookup yields CDR1 MDHEN and CDR2 SYDVKM. The CDR3 bases are TGTGCCAGCAGCCTCTGGACAGAGTTGGGACGAGCTGAAGCTTTCTTT. It specifies CASSLWTELGRAEAFF.

The chain is built from TRBV30 and TRBJ2-1; D gene uncertain. This CDR3 has 12 amino acids. V was cut by 7 bases and J by 14 bases, with 21 bases left in between. Germline V gene sequence: CDR1 GTSNPN, CDR2 SVGIG (reference sequence). The CDR3 DNA reads as TGTGCCTCTTATACCCCCGGGTCTGGTGAGTTCTTC. The encoded protein is CASYTPGSGEFF. Looking up the rest from reference TRBV30 and TRBJ2-1 gives the full variable domain: SQTIHQWPATLVQPVGSPLSLECTVEGTSNPNLYWYRQAAGRGLQLLFYSVGIGQISSEVPQNLSASRPQDRQFILSSKKLLLSDSGFYLCASYTPGSGEFFGPGTRLTVL.